The TCR beta chain under discussion was sequenced for a study of cytomegalovirus exposure and HLA in healthy donors. General study results and limits: The study carried out a later analysis of TCR beta sequences. It associated under 20,000 of them with specific HLA alleles at a false discovery rate of 0.05. Cytomegalovirus status, reportedly, was diagnosed with high specificity and sensitivity by the classifier. V- and J-gene trimming of TCR beta was linked (in a later analysis) to a missense DCLRE1C variant. A previous analysis found most TCR beta V segments productive roughly 87% or roughly 30% of the time.

Notes on this clone: Its target is not known.

In the PCR, 60 Vbeta and 13 Jbeta primers were used. Profiled with immunoSEQ multiplex PCR; TCRdb holds only in-frame clones, not every one. There are some 120,000 clones in the sample; about 81% occur only once, and about 1.1% lies in the top ten. CDR3 length: 14 amino acids. The junction had 6 bases not matched to a gene; V was cut back by 9 bases and J by 6 bases. The germline gives CDR1 SNHLY, CDR2 FYNNEI. What was sequenced was PBMCs. This chain uses TRBV2 with TRBJ1-6; 9 bases line up with TRBD1. This receptor was taken from a woman aged 30 to 39 in good health and CMV-seronegative. DNA for the CDR3: TGTGCCAGTAACTTACAGGGGGCTAATTCACCCCTCCACTTT. Its translation is CASNLQGANSPLHF.